This entry lists 17 T cell receptor beta chains sequenced from one sample in a study of blood T cells in healthy people across ages (dated by TCRdb to the mid-2010s). Library prep was done by 5' RACE. The instrument was an Illumina HiSeq 2500. A second PCR of about 7 to 12 cycles was run with a J-beta primer mix and a sample-barcoded 5' primer. TCRdb itself trimmed the public reads at Q25 with fastp, ran MiXCR and retained productive beta chains. Rows are unified per CDR3 protein, each entry keeping the most common DNA and genes. In all, the sample holds under 800,000 distinct CDR3 sequences, and 21% of those were seen once. Roughly 3.6% of the sample belongs to the ten largest clones. Sequenced: blood. Every receptor here comes from a man between 70 and 80 years old in good health.

A few counts support this clonotype. The chain joins TRBV7-9 to TRBJ2-7, with D possibly called TRBD1 or TRBD2 (5 bases each). Germline V CDR1 and CDR2: SEHNR, FQNEAQ (reference sequence). The CDR3 spans 13 residues. V was cut by 2 bases and J by 3 bases, with 8 bases left in between. CDR3 in amino acids: CASSLWDGYEQYF. The DNA of the CDR3 is TGTGCCAGCAGCTTATGGGACGGCTACGAGCAGTACTTC.

The chain uses TRBV6-4 and TRBJ2-2; D perhaps matches TRBD2 (5 bases). V lost 0 bases to trimming and J lost 6 bases, with 11 bases between them. Germline values: CDR1 MRHNA, CDR2 SNTAGT. The CDR3 length is 15 residues. The CDR3 loop is CASSDSASFAGELFF. CDR3 DNA sequence: TGTGCCAGCAGTGACTCGGCTAGCTTTGCCGGGGAGCTGTTTTTT.

The chain uses TRBV25-1 and TRBJ2-5; D may match TRBD1 or TRBD2 (5 bases each). V was pared by 6 bases and J by 2 bases, with 10 bases between. There are 13 residues in the CDR3. The V gene's germline CDR1 is MGHDK and CDR2 SYGVNS. CDR3 DNA sequence: TGTGCCAGCAGGAGAGGGGCGCAAGAGACCCAGTACTTC. Its translation is CASRRGAQETQYF.

The table lists this clonotype with many counts. The J gene is TRBJ2-5, the V gene TRBV28; 13 nucleotides line up with TRBD2. This CDR3 spans 17 amino acids. The germline V gene encodes CDR1 MDHEN and CDR2 SYDVKM. V shed 5 bases and J 3 bases; nucleotides not matched to a gene: 9. In nucleotides, the CDR3 is TGTGCCAGCAGTCTCTGGACTAGCGGGAGTATTGAAGAGACCCAGTACTTC. Residues: CASSLWTSGSIEETQYF.

In its sample, this clonotype was seen many times. The V call is TRBV4-1, the J call TRBJ2-3; D may be TRBD2 (6 bases). This CDR3 spans 15 amino acids. Trimming removed 3 bases at V and 3 bases at J, with 13 bases between. Germline CDR1 and CDR2: MGHRA and YSYEKL. For the CDR3, the DNA is TGCGCCAGCAGCCAGGAGGGGCAGGGAACAGATACGCAGTATTTT. Its translation is CASSQEGQGTDTQYF.

This clonotype was recorded many times. This chain links TRBV4-1 with TRBJ2-3, with a weak D call TRBD1 (6 bases). V was cut by 1 base and J by 0 bases, with 8 bases left in between. Germline loops: CDR1 MGHRA, CDR2 YSYEKL. CDR3 size: 15 residues. CDR3 sequence reads: CASSQVGQSTDTQYF. In DNA, the CDR3 is TGCGCCAGCAGCCAAGTGGGACAAAGCACAGATACGCAGTATTTT.

The chain recombines TRBV20-1 with TRBJ2-3, with TRBD2 matching over 10 bases. Germline V gene lookup returns CDR1 DFQATT and CDR2 SNEGSKA (reference sequence). The CDR3 has 16 residues. With V trimmed by 3 bases and J by 2 bases, 8 bases remained unmatched. The CDR3 sequence: CSARPSGRIVTDTQYF. In DNA, the CDR3 is TGCAGTGCTAGGCCTAGCGGGAGAATCGTCACAGATACGCAGTATTTT.

This clonotype has a single count. The CDR3 here is CASSLTPGPLHF. In DNA, the CDR3 is TGTGCCAGCAGCCTCACGCCGGGGCCCCTCCACTTT. The chain uses TRBV7-2 and TRBJ1-6; no firm D call. Germline V gene sequence: CDR1 SGHTA, CDR2 FQGNSA. V was clipped by 5 bases and J by 13 bases, with 12 bases between them. The length of the CDR3 is 12 residues.

This clonotype was counted only a few times. The V and J genes are TRBV10-3 and TRBJ2-3; 9 bases are a match to TRBD1. The junction had 4 bases not matched to a gene; V was cut back by 4 bases and J by 2 bases. CDR1 is ENHRY, CDR2 SYGVKD, per germline. The CDR3 loop spans 15 amino acids. CDR3 coding DNA: TGTGCCATCAGTGCCGGACAGGGGAACACAGATACGCAGTATTTT. Translating gives CAISAGQGNTDTQYF.

The chain carries TRBV4-2 and TRBJ1-1, with 9 bases matching TRBD1. Trimming cost V 0 bases and J 1 base; bases outside gene matches: 3. CDR1 LGHNA and CDR2 YNFKEQ come from the germline V gene. There are 16 residues in the CDR3. The CDR3 bases are TGTGCCAGCAGCCAAGACGACAGGGGGGCGAACACTGAAGCTTTCTTT. This sequence encodes CASSQDDRGANTEAFF.

This clonotype occurred a few times. The chain recombines TRBV18 with TRBJ2-4, with D possibly being TRBD2 (6 bases). The CDR3 contains 17 residues. V was shortened by 6 bases and J by 6 bases, with 24 bases between the two germline ends. The germline V gene has CDR1 KGHSH and CDR2 LQKENI. CDR3 sequence reads: CASSSTGGQFRGNIQYF. The CDR3 DNA reads TGTGCCAGCTCGAGCACTGGAGGGCAGTTTCGGGGAAACATTCAGTACTTC.

The sample holds many counts of this clonotype. V and J are TRBV2 and TRBJ1-1, with D maybe TRBD1 (5 bases). CDR3 length: 18 amino acids. Germline V gene sequence: CDR1 SNHLY, CDR2 FYNNEI. Trimming cost V 2 bases and J 5 bases, with 24 bases left between them. The CDR3 bases are TGTGCCAGCAGTGAATTTTTTACCCGACAGAGTCTAGGGACTGAAGCTTTCTTT. This gives the protein CASSEFFTRQSLGTEAFF.

The sample holds a few counts of this clonotype. The chain joins TRBV12-5 to TRBJ2-3; TRBD2 matches 10 bases. CDR3 length equals 17 residues. Looked up from germline, CDR1 is LGHNT and CDR2 is FRNRAP. V gave up 1 base and J gave up 2 bases; unmatched junction bases: 6. The CDR3 here is CASGLDPLAGFTDTQYF. In DNA, the CDR3 is TGTGCTAGTGGTTTGGACCCACTAGCGGGATTCACAGATACGCAGTATTTT.

The rearrangement links TRBV7-9 to TRBJ2-5; TRBD2 matches 7 bases. The closer fit of TRBJ2-1 to the DNA end suggests the J call may be wrong. The CDR3 totals 15 residues. CDR1 is SEHNR and CDR2 is FQNEAQ in the germline V gene (reference sequence). The CDR3 region is CASSPGGGDYNEQFF. Here the CDR3 DNA reads TGTGCCAGCAGCCCGGGGGGAGGCGATTACAATGAGCAGTTCTTC.

The chain links TRBV20-1 to TRBJ2-5; D ambiguous. Trimming pared 6 bases from V and 5 bases from J, leaving 7 bases between. Germline V gene data show CDR1 as DFQATT and CDR2 as SNEGSKA (reference sequence). The CDR3 runs to 10 residues. In nucleotides, the CDR3 is TGCAGTGCGTTCCTGGAGACCCAGTACTTC. As protein: CSAFLETQYF.

This chain links TRBV12-3 or TRBV12-4 with TRBJ2-1, with TRBD1 identical over 9 bases. The CDR3 extends over 14 amino acids. V dropped 5 bases and J dropped 4; count of bases not matched to a gene: 3. The CDR3 here is CASSVGTGYNEQFF. The DNA for the CDR3 is TGTGCCAGCAGTGTCGGGACAGGGTACAATGAGCAGTTCTTC.

This chain uses TRBV7-9 with TRBJ1-2, with D possibly matching TRBD1 (5 bases). The CDR3 runs 14 residues. The germline V gene has CDR1 SEHNR and CDR2 FQNEAQ (reference sequence). Trimming shortened V by 5 bases and J by 4 bases, and 14 bases separated the two germline ends. DNA for the CDR3: TGTGCCAGCAGCCAAAAAGGGGTTTCCTATGGCTACACCTTC. Protein sequence: CASSQKGVSYGYTF.